Each of the 21 T cell receptor beta chains below was sequenced from the same sample in a study of T cell responses to AZD1222 COVID-19 vaccine. Clones were read by immunoSEQ multiplex PCR, and TCRdb kept only the in-frame ones, dropping some. This table holds 120,000 to 150,000 clones, around 91% found once. The material sequenced was peripheral blood, taken on day 0 of AZD1222 vaccination. These receptors were collected from an adult in good health.

The chain is built from TRBV7-2 and TRBJ1-2, with D possibly matching TRBD1 (5 bases). CDR1 and CDR2 from the germline V gene are SGHTA and FQGNSA. This CDR3 has 15 amino acids. V was cut by 2 bases and J by 0 bases, with 10 bases left in between. The CDR3 region has the DNA TGTGCCAGCAGCTTATTAGGAGGGGCTAACTATGGCTACACCTTC. It is translated as CASSLLGGANYGYTF.

J is TRBJ1-2 and V is TRBV27; maybe TRBD1 (5 bases). CDR1 and CDR2 from the germline V gene are MNHEY and SMNVEV (reference sequence). V lost 6 bases to trimming and J lost 1 base, with 12 bases between them. The CDR3 loop spans 14 amino acids. The CDR3, as DNA: TGTGCCAGCAGCTCGGGACGGTTTAACTATGGCTACACCTTC. Its protein is CASSSGRFNYGYTF.

The CDR3 spells CAIKGGGAPSTDTQYF. The CDR3 DNA sequence: TGTGCCATCAAGGGCGGGGGGGCTCCTAGCACAGATACGCAGTATTTT. This chain joins TRBV10-3 and TRBJ2-3, with TRBD2 matching over 9 bases. Germline trimming cut 7 bases from V and 0 bases from J; bases unmatched to any gene: 8. CDR3 length: 16 residues. Germline V CDR1 and CDR2: ENHRY, SYGVKD.

V and J are TRBV3-1 (or the pseudogene TRBV3-2) and TRBJ2-4; tentatively, D is TRBD1 or TRBD2 (7 bases each). CDR1 and CDR2 from the germline V gene are LGHDT and YNNKEL (reference sequence). Trimming took 4 bases from V and 7 from J, leaving 11 bases between them. The CDR3 is 13 amino acids. The CDR3, as DNA: TGTGCCAGCAGCCTTCAGGGGGGGAACATTCAGTACTTC. Amino acid sequence: CASSLQGGNIQYF.

The chain recombines TRBV25-1 with TRBJ2-5, with 9 bases identical to TRBD1. The CDR3 is 16 amino acids. V lost 4 bases to trimming and J lost 4 bases; unmatched junction nucleotides: 10. Per germline, CDR1 MGHDK and CDR2 SYGVNS. Here the CDR3 DNA reads TGTGCCAGCAGTGCCCTTACACAGGGGGCTGGAGAGACCCAGTACTTC. Protein product: CASSALTQGAGETQYF.

This clone has a handful of counts. The chain joins TRBV5-6 to TRBJ1-2; 7 nucleotides line up with TRBD1. The V gene's germline CDR1 is SGHDT and CDR2 YYEEEE. Unmatched junction bases numbered 12, after V lost 3 bases and J lost 1 base. The length of the CDR3 is 17 residues. The CDR3 is CASSWQKGQFRNYGYTF. The DNA of the CDR3 is TGTGCCAGCAGCTGGCAGAAGGGACAGTTCCGTAACTATGGCTACACCTTC.

The chain is built from TRBV6-6 and TRBJ1-5; D is unclear. Germline V gene lookup returns CDR1 MNHNY and CDR2 SVGAGI (reference sequence). The CDR3 spans 15 residues. Trimming stripped 0 bases from V and 0 bases from J, with 6 bases between. In nucleotides, the CDR3 is TGTGCCAGCAGTTACTCTGGCTATAGCAATCAGCCCCAGCATTTT. The encoded protein is CASSYSGYSNQPQHF.

The chain joins TRBV5-1 to TRBJ1-4; TRBD1 aligns across 7 bases. Germline trimming cut 4 bases from V and 2 bases from J; bases unmatched to any gene: 8. The V gene's germline CDR1 is SGHRS and CDR2 YFSETQ. The CDR3 has 16 amino acids. In DNA, the CDR3 is TGCGCCAGCAGCCCCCGCCCGACAGGGACTAATGAAAAACTGTTTTTT. This sequence encodes CASSPRPTGTNEKLFF.

With regard to this clone: Relative to the germline gene, one junction end is altered; a read error may explain this. The chain uses TRBV7-7 and TRBJ2-1; D is perhaps TRBD2 (7 bases). The CDR3 loop spans 13 amino acids. Germline V gives CDR1 SSHAT, CDR2 FNYEAQ (reference sequence). CDR3: CASSLGGGYEQFF. DNA for the CDR3: TGTGCTAGCAGCTTAGGCGGGGGCTATGAGCAGTTCTTC.

This chain links TRBV4-3 with TRBJ2-2; the D gene is possibly TRBD2 (7 bases). The CDR3 consists of 18 residues. The germline gives CDR1 LGHNA, CDR2 YSLEER. The V end was cut by 0 bases, the J end by 5 bases, with 19 bases between. In DNA, the CDR3 is TGCGCCAGCAGCCAAGATCCCGCGGGGGCGGGATATACCGGGGAGCTGTTTTTT. It yields the protein CASSQDPAGAGYTGELFF.

The chain joins TRBV9 to TRBJ1-4; D is uncertain. Germline CDR1 and CDR2: SGDLS and YYNGEE. CDR3 size: 13 residues. Trimming cost V 1 base and J 7 bases, with 8 bases left between them. In DNA form, the CDR3 reads TGTGCCAGCAGCGTATCGGAGGCTGAAAAACTGTTTTTT. Its protein product is CASSVSEAEKLFF.

The chain is built from TRBV4-3 and TRBJ1-2, with D tentatively TRBD1 (6 bases). The germline V gene encodes CDR1 LGHNA and CDR2 YSLEER. This CDR3 contains 15 residues. V lost 0 bases to trimming and J lost 3 bases, with 11 bases between them. CDR3 nucleotide sequence: TGCGCCAGCAGCCAAGATAGGACAGCCGACTATGGCTACACCTTC. Encoded protein: CASSQDRTADYGYTF.

The CDR3 spells CASSIEGANEKLFF. In nucleotides, the CDR3 is TGTGCCAGTAGTATAGAGGGTGCTAATGAAAAACTGTTTTTT. J is TRBJ1-4 and V is TRBV19, with D uncertain. CDR1 is LNHDA, CDR2 SQIVND, per germline (reference sequence). The CDR3 consists of 14 residues. The germline V and J ends were trimmed by 0 bases and 3 bases, with 5 bases remaining between them.

The V gene is TRBV4-2, the J gene TRBJ2-7; 9 bases are shared with TRBD2. This CDR3 contains 16 residues. Losses at the gene ends were 1 base for V and 4 bases for J; bases not matched to a gene: 8. CDR1 and CDR2 from the germline V gene are LGHNA and YNFKEQ. The CDR3 DNA reads as TGTGCCAGCAGCCAAGTTAAAGCGGGGGGTACGTACGAGCAGTACTTC. Amino acids: CASSQVKAGGTYEQYF.

The chain combines TRBV4-1 with TRBJ2-1; no clear D gene. Deletions cut 4 bases from V and 5 bases from J, with 15 bases between. Germline V gives CDR1 MGHRA, CDR2 YSYEKL. This CDR3 contains 15 residues. The CDR3 region has the DNA TGCGCCAGCAGCCCACTACGAAATCGGAACAATGAGCAGTTCTTC. Protein sequence: CASSPLRNRNNEQFF.

The chain has TRBV29-1 and TRBJ2-7; D is uncertain. This CDR3 comprises 11 residues. V was trimmed by 6 bases and J by 7 bases, leaving 13 bases between them. Germline-derived CDR1 and CDR2 are SQVTM and ANQGSEA. CDR3 sequence (DNA): TGCAGCGTGGGGTATGGAGTGGAGCAGTACTTC. Protein product: CSVGYGVEQYF.

There are a few counts of this clone. V gene TRBV12-3 or TRBV12-4 combines with J gene TRBJ2-7; D unresolved. Deletions cut 3 bases from V and 1 base from J, with 7 bases between. CDR3 length equals 13 residues. The CDR3 is CASSFARSYEQYF. The CDR3 region has the DNA TGTGCCAGCAGTTTCGCGAGATCCTACGAGCAGTACTTC.

The rearrangement links TRBV11-2 to TRBJ2-6, with TRBD2 as a possible D gene (5 bases). V lost 6 bases, J lost 4 bases, and 13 bases lay in between. Per the germline V gene, CDR1 is SGHAT and CDR2 is FQNNGV. The CDR3 is 15 residues long. CDR3 nucleotide sequence: TGTGCCAGCAGTCTTGAGGGTGCGGGGGCCAACGTCCTGACTTTC. Translated, it gives CASSLEGAGANVLTF.

This chain uses TRBV6-7 with TRBJ1-4; 9 bases align to TRBD1. TRBV6-7 is filed as an ORF, its function uncertain. The CDR3 is 13 amino acids. After removal of 10 bases from V and 8 bases from J, the junction contained 8 bases not matched to a gene. The CDR3 DNA is TGTGCCAACAGGGGGCTGCCGGAAGAAAAACTGTTTTTT. Translated, it gives CANRGLPEEKLFF.

This chain joins TRBV15 and TRBJ1-5; perhaps TRBD1 as D (6 bases). Between the trimmed V and J ends, which lost 3 bases and 7 bases, there was a span of 19 bases. CDR3 length: 16 residues. The V gene's germline CDR1 is LNHNV and CDR2 YYDKDF (reference sequence). CDR3 region: CATSSGGGGGKQPQHF. The CDR3 DNA is TGTGCCACCAGCAGTGGTGGGGGGGGCGGTAAGCAGCCCCAGCATTTT.

The DNA of the CDR3 is TGTGCCATCAGTGGAGCAACTAATGAAAAACTGTTTTTT. As protein: CAISGATNEKLFF. The chain joins TRBV10-3 to TRBJ1-4, with D unresolved. The V gene lost 4 bases and the J gene lost 0 bases, with 3 bases spanning the gap. This CDR3 has 13 residues. The germline V gene has CDR1 ENHRY and CDR2 SYGVKD.